This T cell receptor (beta chain) emerged from a study of T cells in tumors after PD-1 blockade. Background on the study: Prior checkpoint blockade, systemic immunosuppressant use, or anti-cancer therapy within 4 weeks excluded patients. Treatment was either pembrolizumab 200 mg every 3 weeks or cemiplimab 350 mg every 2 weeks. Overall study results and limits: Peripheral recruitment is suggested, as some novel exhausted tumor clones were in pre-treatment blood.

In regard to this clone: Its antigen is not identified.

The method was immunoSEQ multiplex PCR; TCRdb's version includes in-frame clones alone and lacks a portion of them. Among fewer than 55,000 clones listed, roughly 80% were seen once. V lost 0 bases and J lost 4; bases outside the gene matches: 4. The CDR3 has 15 residues. The germline V gene encodes CDR1 SGDLS and CDR2 YYNGEE. V is TRBV9 and J is TRBJ1-3; 7 bases match TRBD1. The source is a human donor with basal cell carcinoma. Sequenced here: PBMCs, sampled before anti-PD-1 treatment. In DNA, the CDR3 is TGTGCCAGCAGCGTAGGGGACAGTGCAGGAAACACCATATATTTT. This sequence encodes CASSVGDSAGNTIYF. The full variable domain, completed using reference TRBV9 and TRBJ1-3, is DSGVTQTPKHLITATGQRVTLRCSPRSGDLSVYWYQQSLDQGLQFLIQYYNGEERAKGNILERFSAQQFPDLHSELNLSSLELGDSALYFCASSVGDSAGNTIYFGEGSWLTVV.